Described below is a single T cell receptor beta chain sequence and its context. What it binds is not known. The data originate from a study of T cells and copy number aberrations in small-cell lung cancer. Study outcomes and limitations: Tumors showed lower T-cell density, richness and clonality than adjacent lung, though density did not differ significantly.

Method: immunoSEQ multiplex PCR; TCRdb's copy keeps in-frame clones and lacks some. This sample has 6,000 or so clones, with less than 85% found just once. Sequences were obtained from tumor tissue. The clonotype originates from a man aged 45 to 65 with small cell lung cancer.

The CDR3 sequence: CASSSTFRGQGQRETQYF. CDR3 nucleotides: TGTGCCAGCAGCAGCACTTTTCGGGGACAGGGGCAGAGAGAGACCCAGTACTTC. This chain connects TRBV25-1 to TRBJ2-5; TRBD1 aligns across 10 bases. Per the germline V gene, CDR1 is MGHDK and CDR2 is SYGVNS. With V trimmed by 6 bases and J by 4 bases, 17 bases remained unmatched. The CDR3 is made up of 18 amino acids.